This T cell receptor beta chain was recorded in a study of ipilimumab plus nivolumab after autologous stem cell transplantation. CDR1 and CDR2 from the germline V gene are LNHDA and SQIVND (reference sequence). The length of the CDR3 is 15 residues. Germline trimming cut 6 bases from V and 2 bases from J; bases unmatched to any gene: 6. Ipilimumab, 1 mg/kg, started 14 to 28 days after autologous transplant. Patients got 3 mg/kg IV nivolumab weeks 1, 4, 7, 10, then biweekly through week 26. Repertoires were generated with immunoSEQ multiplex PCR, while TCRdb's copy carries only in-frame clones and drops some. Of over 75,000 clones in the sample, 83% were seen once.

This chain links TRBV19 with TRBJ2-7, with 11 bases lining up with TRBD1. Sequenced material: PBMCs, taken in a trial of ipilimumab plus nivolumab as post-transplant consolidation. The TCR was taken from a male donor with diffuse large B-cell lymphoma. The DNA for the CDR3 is TGTGCCAGTAGCCAGGGACAGGGGGTAGCCTACGAGCAGTACTTC. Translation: CASSQGQGVAYEQYF.